The T cell receptor (beta chain) under discussion was sequenced for a study of regulatory T cells in long-lasting Graves disease. Study-wide results and limits: Persistent patients had more shared public clonotypes (around 3,000) than new patients (about 870). It was in persistent disease that TRBV28, TRBJ1-2 and TRBJ2-5 were favored.

A word on this clonotype: Its specificity is unknown.

The time point denotes: newly diagnosed GD, antithyroid drugs for less than 3 months. Isolated PBMC RNA provided the starting material for the TCR library. Criteria from the American Thyroid Association guidelines were applied to diagnose Graves' disease. There are 17 residues in the CDR3. After removal of 0 bases from V and 1 base from J, the junction contained 6 bases not matched to a gene. Germline values: CDR1 MNHEY, CDR2 SMNVEV (reference sequence). Combining iRepertoire HTBI primers with Arm-PCR of CDR3 regions, the authors built TCR beta libraries. TCRdb re-analysed the multiplex PCR reads in MiXCR, keeping a single row per CDR3 protein. This table has 350,000 to 400,000 distinct CDR3 sequences, 15% to 17% appearing once.

The clonotype comes from a female donor with Graves disease. The V gene is TRBV27, the J gene TRBJ2-5, with TRBD2 identical over 9 bases. Sequenced material: peripheral blood mononuclear cells (PBMCs), taken at new diagnosis, from a patient treated with antithyroid drugs. The CDR3 DNA is TGTGCCAGCAGTTTATCTCTGTTGACTAGCGGCCAAGAGACCCAGTACTTC. Its protein product is CASSLSLLTSGQETQYF.